The present TCR beta chain was sequenced within a study of cytomegalovirus exposure and HLA in healthy donors. A note on this clone: Its antigen is currently unknown.

Researchers ran the PCR with 60 Vbeta and 13 Jbeta primers. Clones were read by immunoSEQ multiplex PCR, and TCRdb kept only the in-frame ones, dropping some. Here the sample spans about 120,000 clones, more than 70% being singletons. General study results and limits: Prior analysis indicated that the majority of TCR beta V segments exhibited productivity approximately 87% or approximately 30% of the time. The study carried out a later analysis of TCR beta sequences. It associated about 15,000 of them with specific HLA alleles at a false discovery rate of 0.05. Accurate prediction of most subjects' HLA-A and HLA-B alleles from TCR beta sequences was reported.

Germline V gene lookup returns CDR1 MNHEY and CDR2 SVGAGI. V dropped 6 bases and J dropped 2 bases, with 10 bases sitting between them. The CDR3 has 13 amino acids. This TCR was sampled from a man between 45 and 60 years old in good health and CMV-seronegative. Material for sequencing was PBMCs. The chain employs TRBV6-5 and TRBJ1-2; D remains ambiguous. This CDR3 is CASREIVNYGYTF. The CDR3 DNA reads TGTGCCAGCAGGGAGATAGTAAACTATGGCTACACCTTC.